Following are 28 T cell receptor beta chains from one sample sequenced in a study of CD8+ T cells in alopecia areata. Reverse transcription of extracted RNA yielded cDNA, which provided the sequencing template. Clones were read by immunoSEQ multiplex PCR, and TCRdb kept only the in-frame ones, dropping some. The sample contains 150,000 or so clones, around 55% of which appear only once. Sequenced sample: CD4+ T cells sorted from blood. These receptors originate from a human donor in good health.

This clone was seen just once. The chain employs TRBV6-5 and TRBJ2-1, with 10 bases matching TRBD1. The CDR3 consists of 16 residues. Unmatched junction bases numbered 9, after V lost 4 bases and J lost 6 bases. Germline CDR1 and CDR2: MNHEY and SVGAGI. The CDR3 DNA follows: TGTGCCAGCAGTTCGACCGAGGGACAGGGGCTCAATGAGCAGTTCTTC. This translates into CASSSTEGQGLNEQFF.

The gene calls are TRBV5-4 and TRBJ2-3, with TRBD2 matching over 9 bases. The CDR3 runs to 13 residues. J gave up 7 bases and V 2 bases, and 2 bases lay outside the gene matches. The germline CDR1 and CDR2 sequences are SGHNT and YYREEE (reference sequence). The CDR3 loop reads CASSFSSGNTQYF. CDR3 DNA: TGTGCCAGCAGCTTCTCTAGCGGGAATACGCAGTATTTT.

Written as DNA, the CDR3 is TGCAGCGCAGGACTAGCGGGAACAGATACGCAGTATTTT. Its translation is CSAGLAGTDTQYF. V and J are TRBV29-1 and TRBJ2-3; TRBD2 agrees at 12 bases. Unmatched junction bases numbered 2, after V lost 7 bases and J lost 3 bases. The germline CDR1 and CDR2 sequences are SQVTM and ANQGSEA. The CDR3 consists of 13 residues.

The CDR3 DNA reads as TGTGCCAGCAAGGCAGGGCCCGGGGAGCTGTTTTTT. Translating it yields CASKAGPGELFF. The chain links TRBV2 to TRBJ2-2; TRBD1 is a possible D gene (5 bases). The CDR3 consists of 12 residues. The V end was cut by 7 bases, the J end by 6 bases, with 9 bases between. Germline-derived CDR1 and CDR2 are SNHLY and FYNNEI.

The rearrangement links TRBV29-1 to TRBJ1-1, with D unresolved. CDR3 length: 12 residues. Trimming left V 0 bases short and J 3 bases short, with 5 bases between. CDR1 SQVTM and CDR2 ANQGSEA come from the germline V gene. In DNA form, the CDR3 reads TGCAGCGTTGAAGATGGGGACACTGAAGCTTTCTTT. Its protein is CSVEDGDTEAFF.

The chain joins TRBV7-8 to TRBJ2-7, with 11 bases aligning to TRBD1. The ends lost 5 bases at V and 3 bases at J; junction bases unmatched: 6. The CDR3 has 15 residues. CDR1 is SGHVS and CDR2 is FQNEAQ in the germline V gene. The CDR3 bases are TGTGCCAGCAGCCCAGGGGGGACAGGGGGCTACGAGCAGTACTTC. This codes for CASSPGGTGGYEQYF.

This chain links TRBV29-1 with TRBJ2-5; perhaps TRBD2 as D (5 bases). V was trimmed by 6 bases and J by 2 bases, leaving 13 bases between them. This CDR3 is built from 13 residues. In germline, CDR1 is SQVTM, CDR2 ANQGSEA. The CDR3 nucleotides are TGCAGCGTCGGGGTTCCGGGGCAAGAGACCCAGTACTTC. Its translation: CSVGVPGQETQYF.

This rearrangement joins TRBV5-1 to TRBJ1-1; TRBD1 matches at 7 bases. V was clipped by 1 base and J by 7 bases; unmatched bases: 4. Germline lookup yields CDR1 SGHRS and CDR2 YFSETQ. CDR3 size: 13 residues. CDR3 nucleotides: TGCGCCAGCAGCTTGACAGGGGACGGTGAAGCTTTCTTT. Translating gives CASSLTGDGEAFF. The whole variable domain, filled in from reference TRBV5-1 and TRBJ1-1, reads KAGVTQTPRYLIKTRGQQVTLSCSPISGHRSVSWYQQTPGQGLQFLFEYFSETQRNKGNFPGRFSGRQFSNSRSEMNVSTLELGDSALYLCASSLTGDGEAFFGQGTRLTVV.

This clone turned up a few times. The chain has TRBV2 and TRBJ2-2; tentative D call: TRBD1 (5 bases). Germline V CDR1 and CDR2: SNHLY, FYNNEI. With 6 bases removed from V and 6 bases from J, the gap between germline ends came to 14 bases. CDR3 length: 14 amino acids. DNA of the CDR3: TGTGCCAGCAGAGCCCGTTTAGGGGCCGGGGAGCTGTTTTTT. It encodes CASRARLGAGELFF.

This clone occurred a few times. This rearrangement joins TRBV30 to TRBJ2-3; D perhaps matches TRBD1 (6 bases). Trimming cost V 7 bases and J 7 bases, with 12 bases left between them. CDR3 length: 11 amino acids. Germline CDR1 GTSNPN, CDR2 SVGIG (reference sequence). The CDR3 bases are TGTGCCTCATCAAGGGGGAATACGCAGTATTTT. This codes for CASSRGNTQYF.

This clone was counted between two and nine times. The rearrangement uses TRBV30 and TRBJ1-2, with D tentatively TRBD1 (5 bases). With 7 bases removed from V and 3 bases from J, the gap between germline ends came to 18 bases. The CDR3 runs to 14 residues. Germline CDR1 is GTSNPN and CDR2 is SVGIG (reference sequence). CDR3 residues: CASVFQGRDYGYTF. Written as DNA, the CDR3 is TGTGCCTCAGTATTCCAGGGTCGTGACTATGGCTACACCTTC.

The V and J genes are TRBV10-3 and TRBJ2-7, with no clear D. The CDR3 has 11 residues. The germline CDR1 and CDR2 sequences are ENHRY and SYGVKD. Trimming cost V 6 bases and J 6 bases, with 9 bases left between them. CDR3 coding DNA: TGTGCCATCAGCGGTGGGGTCGAGCAGTACTTC. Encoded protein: CAISGGVEQYF.

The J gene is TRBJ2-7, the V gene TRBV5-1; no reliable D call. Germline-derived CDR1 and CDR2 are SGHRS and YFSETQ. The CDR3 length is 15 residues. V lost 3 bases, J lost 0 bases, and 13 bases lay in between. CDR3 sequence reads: CASSWTTGSSYEQYF. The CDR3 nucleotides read TGCGCCAGCAGCTGGACGACGGGCAGCTCCTACGAGCAGTACTTC.

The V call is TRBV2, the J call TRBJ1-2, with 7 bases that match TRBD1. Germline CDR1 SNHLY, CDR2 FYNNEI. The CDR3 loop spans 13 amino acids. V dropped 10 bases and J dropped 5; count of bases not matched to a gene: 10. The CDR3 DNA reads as TGTGCCATTCGGACAGGTCCGGGGTATGGCTACACCTTC. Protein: CAIRTGPGYGYTF. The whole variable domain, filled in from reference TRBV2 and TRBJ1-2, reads EPEVTQTPSHQVTQMGQEVILRCVPISNHLYFYWYRQILGQKVEFLVSFYNNEISEKSEIFDDQFSVERPDGSNFTLKIRSTKLEDSAMYFCAIRTGPGYGYTFGSGTRLTVV.

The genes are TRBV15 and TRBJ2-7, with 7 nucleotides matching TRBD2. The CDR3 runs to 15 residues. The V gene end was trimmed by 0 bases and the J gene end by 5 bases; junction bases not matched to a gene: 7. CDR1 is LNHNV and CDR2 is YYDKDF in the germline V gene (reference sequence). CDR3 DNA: TGTGCCACCAGCAGAGATGGCGGGAGTGGCGACGAGCAGTACTTC. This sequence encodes CATSRDGGSGDEQYF.

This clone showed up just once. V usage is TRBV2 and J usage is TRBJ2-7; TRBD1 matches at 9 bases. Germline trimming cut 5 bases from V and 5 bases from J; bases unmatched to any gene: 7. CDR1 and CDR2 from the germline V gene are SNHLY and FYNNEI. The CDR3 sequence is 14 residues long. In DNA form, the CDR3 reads TGTGCCAGCAGTAGGACAGGGGTAAAAAACGAGCAGTACTTC. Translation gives CASSRTGVKNEQYF. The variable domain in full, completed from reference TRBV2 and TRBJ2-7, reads EPEVTQTPSHQVTQMGQEVILRCVPISNHLYFYWYRQILGQKVEFLVSFYNNEISEKSEIFDDQFSVERPDGSNFTLKIRSTKLEDSAMYFCASSRTGVKNEQYFGPGTRLTVT.

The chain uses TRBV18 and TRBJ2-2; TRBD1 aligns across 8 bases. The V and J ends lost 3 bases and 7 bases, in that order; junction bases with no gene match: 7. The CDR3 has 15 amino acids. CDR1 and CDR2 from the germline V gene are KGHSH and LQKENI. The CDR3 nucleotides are TGTGCCAGCTCACCCTGGACAGGGTTGGGCGGGGAGCTGTTTTTT. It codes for CASSPWTGLGGELFF.

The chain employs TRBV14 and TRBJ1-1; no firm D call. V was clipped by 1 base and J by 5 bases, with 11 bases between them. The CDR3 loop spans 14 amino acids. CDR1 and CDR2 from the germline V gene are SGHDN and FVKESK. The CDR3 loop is CASSQGSVRTEAFF. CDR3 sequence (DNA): TGTGCCAGCAGCCAAGGGAGTGTGAGGACTGAAGCTTTCTTT.

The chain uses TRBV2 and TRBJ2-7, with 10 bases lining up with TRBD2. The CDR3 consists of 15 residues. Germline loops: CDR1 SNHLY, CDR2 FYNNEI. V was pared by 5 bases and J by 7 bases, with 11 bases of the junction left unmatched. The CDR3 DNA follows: TGTGCCAGCAGTAAGAGCGGGAGGGCCAGCGAGGAGCAGTACTTC. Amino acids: CASSKSGRASEEQYF.

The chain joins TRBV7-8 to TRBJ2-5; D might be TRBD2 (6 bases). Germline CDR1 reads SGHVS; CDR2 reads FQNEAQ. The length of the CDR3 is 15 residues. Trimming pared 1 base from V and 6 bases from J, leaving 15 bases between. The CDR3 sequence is CASSLVGSAGKTQYF. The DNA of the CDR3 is TGTGCCAGCAGCTTAGTAGGGTCGGCGGGGAAGACCCAGTACTTC. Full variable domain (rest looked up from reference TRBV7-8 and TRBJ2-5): GAGVSQSPRYKVAKRGQDVALRCDPISGHVSLFWYQQALGQGPEFLTYFQNEAQLDKSGLPSDRFFAERPEGSVSTLKIQRTQQEDSAVYLCASSLVGSAGKTQYFGPGTRLLVL.

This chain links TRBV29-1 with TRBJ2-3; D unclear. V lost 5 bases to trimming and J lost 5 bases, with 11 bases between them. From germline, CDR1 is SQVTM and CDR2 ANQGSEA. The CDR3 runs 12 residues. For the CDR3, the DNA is TGCAGCGTTATAGCAGGTCGAGATACGCAGTATTTT. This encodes CSVIAGRDTQYF.

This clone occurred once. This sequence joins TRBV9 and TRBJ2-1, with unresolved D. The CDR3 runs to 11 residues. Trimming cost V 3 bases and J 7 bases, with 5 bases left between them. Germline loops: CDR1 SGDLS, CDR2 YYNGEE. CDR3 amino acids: CASSGGNEQFF. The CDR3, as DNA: TGTGCCAGCAGCGGAGGTAATGAGCAGTTCTTC.

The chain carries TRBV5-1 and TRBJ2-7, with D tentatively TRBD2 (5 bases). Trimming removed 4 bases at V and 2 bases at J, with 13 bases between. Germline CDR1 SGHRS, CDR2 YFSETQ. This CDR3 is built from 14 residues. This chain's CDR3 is CASSLPTRPYEQYF. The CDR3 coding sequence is TGCGCCAGCAGCCTGCCCACTAGACCCTACGAGCAGTACTTC. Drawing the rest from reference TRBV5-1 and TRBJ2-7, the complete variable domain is KAGVTQTPRYLIKTRGQQVTLSCSPISGHRSVSWYQQTPGQGLQFLFEYFSETQRNKGNFPGRFSGRQFSNSRSEMNVSTLELGDSALYLCASSLPTRPYEQYFGPGTRLTVT.

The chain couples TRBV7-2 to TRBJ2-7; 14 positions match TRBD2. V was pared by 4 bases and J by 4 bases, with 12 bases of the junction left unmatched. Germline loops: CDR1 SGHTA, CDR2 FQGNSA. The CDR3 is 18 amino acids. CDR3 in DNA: TGTGCCAGCAGCTCCAAAAAGGGACTAGCGGGAGAGAGGTACGAGCAGTACTTC. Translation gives CASSSKKGLAGERYEQYF. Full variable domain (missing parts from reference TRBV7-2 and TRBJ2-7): GAGVSQSPSNKVTEKGKDVELRCDPISGHTALYWYRQSLGQGLEFLIYFQGNSAPDKSGLPSDRFSAERTGGSVSTLTIQRTQQEDSAVYLCASSSKKGLAGERYEQYFGPGTRLTVT.

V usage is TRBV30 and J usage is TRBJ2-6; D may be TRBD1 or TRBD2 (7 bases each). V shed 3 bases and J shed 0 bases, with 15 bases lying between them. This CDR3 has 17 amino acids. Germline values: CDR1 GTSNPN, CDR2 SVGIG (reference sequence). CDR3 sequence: CAWRAAGGGSGANVLTF. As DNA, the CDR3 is TGTGCCTGGAGGGCCGCAGGGGGGGGCTCTGGGGCCAACGTCCTGACTTTC.

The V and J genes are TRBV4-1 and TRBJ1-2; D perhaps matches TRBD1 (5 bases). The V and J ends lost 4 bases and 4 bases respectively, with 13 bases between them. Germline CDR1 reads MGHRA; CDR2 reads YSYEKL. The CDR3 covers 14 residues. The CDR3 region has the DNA TGCGCCAGCAGCCGGCGGGACGCTTCCTATGGCTACACCTTC. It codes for CASSRRDASYGYTF.

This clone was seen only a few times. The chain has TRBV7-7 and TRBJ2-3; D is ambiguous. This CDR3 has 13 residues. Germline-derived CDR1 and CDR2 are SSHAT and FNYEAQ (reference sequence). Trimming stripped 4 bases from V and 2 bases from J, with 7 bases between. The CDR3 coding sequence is TGTGCCAGCAGCTCCCAGCCCACAGATACGCAGTATTTT. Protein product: CASSSQPTDTQYF. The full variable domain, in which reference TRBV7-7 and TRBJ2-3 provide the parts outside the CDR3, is GAGVSQSPRYKVTKRGQDVTLRCDPISSHATLYWYQQALGQGPEFLTYFNYEAQPDKSGLPSDRFSAERPEGSISTLTIQRTEQRDSAMYRCASSSQPTDTQYFGPGTRLTVL.

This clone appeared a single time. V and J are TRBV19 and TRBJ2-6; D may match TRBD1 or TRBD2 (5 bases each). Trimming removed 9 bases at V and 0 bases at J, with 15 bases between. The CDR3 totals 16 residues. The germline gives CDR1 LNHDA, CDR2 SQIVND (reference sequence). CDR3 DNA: TGTGCCAGCTGGGACGGCTCCAGCTCTGGGGCCAACGTCCTGACTTTC. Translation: CASWDGSSSGANVLTF.